Shown below are 30 T cell receptor beta chains from a single sample sequenced in a study of tissue T cells after allogeneic stem cell transplantation. The time point is: mouse harvest day 14 after allogeneic transplant. The graft held 10^6 splenic CD5+ T cells and 10^7 T-cell-depleted bone marrow cells. Only in-frame clones appear in the TCRdb table, and some are missing; sequencing was by immunoSEQ multiplex PCR. Of roughly 8,600 clones in the sample, over 30% were seen once. Sequencing was carried out using skin. Receptor source: a female BALB/c mouse given C57BL/6 T cells with graft-versus-host disease after an allogeneic hematopoietic cell transplant.

This clone was counted between two and nine times. The germline and genes are mouse ones. With the read ending 1 residue before the CDR3 end, the germline J gene is used to fill in that end. This sequence joins TRBV26 and TRBJ1-1; D not certain. V lost 2 bases and J 2 bases, leaving 6 bases between the germline ends. Germline V gene data show CDR1 as KGHPV and CDR2 as FQNQEV (reference sequence). The CDR3 covers 13 residues. CDR3 DNA (partial): TGTGCCAGCAGTCTGGGCAGCAACACAGAAGTCTTC. Its translation: CASSLGSNTEVF. The whole CDR3 region reads CASSLGSNTEVFF.

On this clone itself: Genes and germline come from the mouse. The read stops 1 residue short of the end of the CDR3; the missing end is completed from the germline J gene. The genes are TRBV26 and TRBJ2-2, with TRBD1 identical over 10 bases. The ends lost 6 bases at V and 4 bases at J; junction bases unmatched: 2. The CDR3 has 14 residues. Per the germline V gene, CDR1 is KGHPV and CDR2 is FQNQEV (reference sequence). The sequenced CDR3 bases are TGTGCCAGCAGGGGACAGGGGTCCACCGGGCAGCTCTAC. Amino acid sequence: CASRGQGSTGQLY. The CDR3 as a whole reads CASRGQGSTGQLYF.

This clone was seen more than once but under ten times. Gene labels here are mouse ones. Read sequence stops 1 residue before the CDR3 end, and the germline J gene provides the missing end. The rearrangement links TRBV26 to TRBJ1-1; possibly TRBD1 for D (5 bases). With 3 bases removed from V and 3 bases from J, the gap between germline ends came to 11 bases. The CDR3 is made up of 14 amino acids. In germline, CDR1 is KGHPV, CDR2 FQNQEV (reference sequence). The covered CDR3 bases are TGTGCCAGCAGTCTCCCGAGGGGTGACACAGAAGTCTTC. Translated, it gives CASSLPRGDTEVF. The whole CDR3 sequence reads CASSLPRGDTEVFF.

As for this clone: Mouse gene names and germline throughout. The read ends 1 residue shy of where the CDR3 ends; the end is completed using the germline J gene. This same CDR3 is encoded by further DNA sequences in the sample. The V call is TRBV26, the J call TRBJ2-3, with a tentative D call TRBD2 (7 bases). This CDR3 region has 15 residues. V lost 2 bases and J 0 bases, leaving 9 bases between the germline ends. CDR1 and CDR2 (germline): KGHPV, FQNQEV (reference sequence). Incomplete CDR3 DNA: TGTGCCAGCAGTCTGCGGGGGGCTAGTGCAGAAACGCTGTAT. Amino acids: CASSLRGASAETLY. The complete CDR3 reads CASSLRGASAETLYF.

The sample holds a few counts of this clone. Germline and genes here are mouse. The read comes to an end 1 residue before the CDR3 does, leaving the germline J gene to fill in the end. The genes are TRBV26 and TRBJ1-1; a weak D match, TRBD1 (6 bases). V lost 4 bases, J lost 2 bases, and 8 bases lay in between. The CDR3 sequence is 13 residues long. From germline, CDR1 is KGHPV and CDR2 FQNQEV (reference sequence). CDR3 DNA (partial): TGTGCCAGCAGTCCGGGACATAACACAGAAGTCTTC. This encodes CASSPGHNTEVF. The entire CDR3 protein is CASSPGHNTEVFF.

Within the sample, this clone is medium-sized. Gene names are mouse gene names. The read halts 1 residue ahead of the CDR3 end, with the missing end drawn from the germline J gene. The chain employs TRBV26 and TRBJ1-6; 9 bases are shared with TRBD1. TRBJ1-6 is an open reading frame whose function is uncertain. Germline V gene data show CDR1 as KGHPV and CDR2 as FQNQEV (reference sequence). CDR3 length equals 14 residues. V dropped 4 bases and J dropped 6; count of bases not matched to a gene: 1. The sequenced part of the CDR3 DNA is TGTGCCAGCAGTCAACAGGGGGCTAATTCGCCCCTCTAC. It yields the protein CASSQQGANSPLY. The whole CDR3 sequence is CASSQQGANSPLYF.

Note on this clone: Genes here carry mouse names. The read ends 1 residue before the CDR3 terminus; that terminus is restored from the germline J gene. V is TRBV13-1 and J is TRBJ1-4; D is perhaps TRBD1 (5 bases). Germline CDR1 and CDR2: NSHNY and SYGAGN. The CDR3 consists of 13 residues. Deletions cut 2 bases from V and 4 bases from J, with 6 bases between. The CDR3 bases that were read are TGTGCCAGCAGTGACGGGGGCAACGAAAGATTATTT. As protein: CASSDGGNERLF. From start to end, the CDR3 is CASSDGGNERLFF.

The sample holds a few counts of this clone. Here the gene names and germline are mouse. Sequencing ends 1 residue short of the CDR3 end; the germline J gene provides the rest. The chain has TRBV12-2 and TRBJ1-6; TRBD1 is a possible D gene (6 bases). TRBJ1-6 is identified as an open reading frame with a role that is uncertain. With 0 bases removed from V and 7 bases from J, the gap between germline ends came to 9 bases. Germline loops: CDR1 SGHLS, CDR2 HYDKME. The CDR3 length is 14 residues. The sequenced part of the CDR3 DNA is TGTGCCAGCTCTCTCGGGCAGGGGAATTCGCCCCTCTAC. Encoded protein: CASSLGQGNSPLY. The CDR3 in its entirety is CASSLGQGNSPLYF.

This clone was picked up a small number of times. Germline and genes: mouse. The read terminates 1 residue before the CDR3 end, so the remaining end is supplied by the germline J gene. The gene calls are TRBV23 and TRBJ1-1; the table's D call of TRBD1 was not tested on the DNA. Germline CDR1 is KGHTA and CDR2 is FQNQQP. CDR3 size: 13 residues. The sequenced CDR3 bases are TGCTCCAGCAGTCAAGAGGGTTCCACAGAAGTCTTC. Its translation is CSSSQEGSTEVF. The entire CDR3 protein is CSSSQEGSTEVFF.

For this clone: Gene and germline names: mouse. The read gets to within 1 residue of the CDR3 end, and the germline J gene fills in the rest. The J gene is TRBJ2-4, the V gene TRBV3, with 8 bases matching TRBD1. The J segment lost 3 bases and the V segment lost 6 bases, leaving 8 bases of the junction unmatched. CDR1 is SNHLY and CDR2 is FYNGKV in the germline V gene (reference sequence). The CDR3 has 15 amino acids. CDR3 DNA, as far as it was read: TGTGCCAGCAGGACAGGGGACGGGCGGCAAAACACCTTGTAC. It translates to CASRTGDGRQNTLY. The full CDR3 sequence reads CASRTGDGRQNTLYF. Full variable domain (remainder filled in from reference TRBV3 and TRBJ2-4): GPKVLQIPSHQIIDMGQMVTLNCDPVSNHLYFYWYKQILGQQMEFLVNFYNGKVMEKSKLFKDQFSVERPDGSYFTLKIQPTALEDSAVYFCASRTGDGRQNTLYFGAGTRLSVL.

Relative to its sample, this clone is medium-sized. Gene names denote mouse genes. The CDR3 is cut off 1 residue early in the read; its end comes from the germline J gene. This chain connects TRBV26 to TRBJ1-1, with D maybe TRBD1 (6 bases). Trimming stripped 4 bases from V and 4 bases from J, with 10 bases between. CDR3 length: 13 amino acids. Germline V gene data show CDR1 as KGHPV and CDR2 as FQNQEV (reference sequence). The CDR3 bases that were read are TGTGCCAGCAGTCAAACAGGGTTCACAGAAGTCTTC. Its translation is CASSQTGFTEVF. The CDR3, in full, reads CASSQTGFTEVFF.

In the case of this clone: Genes and germline are mouse. The read is 1 residue too short to cover the CDR3 end, so that end is filled in from the germline J gene. This chain uses TRBV12-2 with TRBJ2-3; 13 bases match TRBD2. The V segment lost 3 bases and the J segment 0 bases; nucleotides outside the gene matches: 5. The CDR3 consists of 17 residues. Germline CDR1 reads SGHLS; CDR2 reads HYDKME. The CDR3 sequence: CASSSGLGGTSAETLYF. CDR3 DNA, as far as it was read: TGTGCCAGCTCTTCGGGACTGGGGGGGACTAGTGCAGAAACGCTGTAT.

In the case of this clone: Mouse gene names and germline throughout. The CDR3 is cut off 1 residue early in the read; its end comes from the germline J gene. This rearrangement joins TRBV2 to TRBJ2-4; D unclear. Germline values: CDR1 LGHNA, CDR2 YSYQKL. The ends were cut back, 0 bases at V and 2 bases at J, with 3 bases in the middle. The length of the CDR3 is 13 residues. CDR3 protein: CASSQDAQNTLYF. The sequenced CDR3 bases are TGTGCCAGCAGCCAAGATGCTCAAAACACCTTGTAC.

A word on this clone: Gene names and germline match the mouse. The read ends 1 residue early relative to the CDR3; the germline J gene fills the gap. The chain links TRBV26 to TRBJ1-5; D perhaps matches TRBD1 (6 bases). V shed 2 bases and J shed 1 base, with 6 bases lying between them. Germline V gene lookup returns CDR1 KGHPV and CDR2 FQNQEV (reference sequence). This CDR3 comprises 14 residues. The DNA read from the CDR3 is TGTGCCAGCAGTCTGCAGGGGAACAACCAGGCTCCGCTT. Amino acids: CASSLQGNNQAPL. The CDR3 in its entirety is CASSLQGNNQAPLF.

This clone is medium-sized by share. All gene names here are mouse names. Coverage ceases 1 residue before the CDR3 finishes, and the germline J gene fills in the end. The rearrangement links TRBV16 to TRBJ1-1, with 10 positions matching TRBD1. The CDR3 totals 14 residues. The germline V gene encodes CDR1 SGHSA and CDR2 FRNQAP. V trimming: 5 bases; J trimming: 3 bases; junction bases outside the gene matches: 3. The CDR3 DNA, read in part, is TGTGCAAGCAGCCGACAGGGGGCGGACACAGAAGTCTTC. Residues: CASSRQGADTEVF. The entire CDR3 protein reads CASSRQGADTEVFF.

Concerning this clone itself: Mouse germline and gene names are used. The read comes to an end 1 residue before the CDR3 does, leaving the germline J gene to fill in the end. The rearrangement links TRBV15 to TRBJ2-3; 8 bases agree with TRBD2. Germline V gives CDR1 SGHND, CDR2 FRSKSL. V shed 4 bases, J shed 1 base, and the junction held 4 bases outside the gene matches. This CDR3 region has 15 residues. Incomplete CDR3 DNA: TGTGCCAGCAGTTGGGGGGGCGGTGGTGCAGAAACGCTGTAT. Residues: CASSWGGGGAETLY. The entire CDR3 is CASSWGGGGAETLYF.

This clone was seen only a few times. The genes and germline here are from mouse. The read falls 1 residue short of the CDR3 end, and the missing part is taken from the germline J gene. The chain combines TRBV26 with TRBJ2-2, with D possibly matching TRBD1 (5 bases). Germline values: CDR1 KGHPV, CDR2 FQNQEV (reference sequence). The V and J ends lost 3 bases and 3 bases respectively, with 8 bases between them. This CDR3 has 14 amino acids. The CDR3 here is CASSLAGHTGQLYF. CDR3 bases read: TGTGCCAGCAGTCTCGCAGGGCACACCGGGCAGCTCTAC. The full variable domain, its missing parts supplied by reference TRBV26 and TRBJ2-2, is NSKVIQTPRYLVKGQGQKAKMRCIPEKGHPVVFWYQQNKNNEFKFLINFQNQEVLQQIDMTEKRFSAECPSNSPCSLEIQSSEAGDSALYLCASSLAGHTGQLYFGEGSKLTVL.

About this clone itself: Gene names and germline refer to mouse. The read gets to within 1 residue of the CDR3 end, and the germline J gene fills in the rest. This chain connects TRBV26 to TRBJ2-4, with TRBD1 identical over 9 bases. From germline, CDR1 is KGHPV and CDR2 FQNQEV (reference sequence). V was pared by 0 bases and J by 6 bases, with 1 base of the junction left unmatched. The CDR3 is made up of 14 amino acids. CDR3 loop: CASSLSTGGNTLYF. The covered CDR3 bases are TGTGCCAGCAGTCTGTCGACAGGGGGGAACACCTTGTAC. The whole variable domain, remainder taken from reference TRBV26 and TRBJ2-4, is NSKVIQTPRYLVKGQGQKAKMRCIPEKGHPVVFWYQQNKNNEFKFLINFQNQEVLQQIDMTEKRFSAECPSNSPCSLEIQSSEAGDSALYLCASSLSTGGNTLYFGAGTRLSVL.

This clone showed up just a few times. Gene names and germline match the mouse. The missing CDR3 end, 1 residue past where the read stops, is filled in from the germline J gene. The V gene is TRBV23, the J gene TRBJ2-2. This CDR3 has 13 residues. Germline loops: CDR1 KGHTA, CDR2 FQNQQP. The CDR3 bases that were read are TGCTCCAGCAGTCCCGGAGACACCGGGCAGCTCTAC. It encodes CSSSPGDTGQLY. The entire CDR3 sequence reads CSSSPGDTGQLYF.

Regarding this clone: Gene names refer to mouse genes. The read ends 1 residue before the CDR3 terminus; that terminus is restored from the germline J gene. J is TRBJ1-3 and V is TRBV31; D might be TRBD1 (6 bases). The CDR3 has 13 amino acids. CDR1 is GKSSPN, CDR2 SITVG, per germline. Trimming shortened V by 6 bases and J by 0 bases, and 9 bases separated the two germline ends. CDR3 in amino acids: CACYRDSGNTLYF. CDR3 bases read: TGTGCCTGCTACAGGGATTCTGGAAATACGCTCTAT.

With respect to this clone: Gene names denote mouse genes. The covered CDR3 bases are TGTGCCAGCAGCCGGGGACAAAATGCAAACACAGAAGTCTTC. Its protein product is CASSRGQNANTEVF. The whole CDR3 sequence is CASSRGQNANTEVFF. The chain uses TRBV3 and TRBJ1-1; TRBD1 might be the D (6 bases). The DNA ends 1 residue before the CDR3 does, and the rest of the CDR3 is filled in from the germline J gene. CDR1 SNHLY and CDR2 FYNGKV come from the germline V gene (reference sequence). V lost 5 bases and J 0 bases, leaving 13 bases between the germline ends. This CDR3 is 15 amino acids long. Using reference TRBV3 and TRBJ1-1 for the parts outside the CDR3, the full variable domain is GPKVLQIPSHQIIDMGQMVTLNCDPVSNHLYFYWYKQILGQQMEFLVNFYNGKVMEKSKLFKDQFSVERPDGSYFTLKIQPTALEDSAVYFCASSRGQNANTEVFFGKGTRLTVV.

This clone was seen a handful of times. Genes and germline come from the mouse. The part of the CDR3 DNA that was read is TGTGCCAGCAGACCCGGGACAACCAACGAAAGATTATTT. Its translation: CASRPGTTNERLF. Given in full, the CDR3 is CASRPGTTNERLFF. V and J are TRBV26 and TRBJ1-4, with a tentative D call TRBD1 (6 bases). The CDR3 end lies 1 residue beyond the end of the read and is filled in from the germline J gene. This CDR3 has 14 residues. Trimming took off 6 bases at V and 3 bases at J, with 11 bases between the two ends. CDR1 is KGHPV, CDR2 FQNQEV, per germline (reference sequence).

This clone was detected only a few times. Gene names follow the mouse nomenclature. The read stops 1 residue short of the end of the CDR3; the missing end is completed from the germline J gene. J is TRBJ2-7 and V is TRBV31; 12 bases are a match to TRBD2. CDR1 is GKSSPN, CDR2 SITVG, per germline. The CDR3 has 14 residues. V lost 0 bases, J lost 4 bases, and 1 base stayed unmatched. Incomplete CDR3 DNA: TGTGCCTGGAGTCTAGGGACTGGGGGGTATGAACAGTAC. Amino acids: CAWSLGTGGYEQY. The full CDR3 protein is CAWSLGTGGYEQYF.

This clone counts as medium-sized (0.01 to 0.1%). The gene names given are mouse names. The CDR3 is cut off 1 residue early in the read; its end comes from the germline J gene. This chain connects TRBV29 to TRBJ2-7; 9 bases match TRBD1. Germline-derived CDR1 and CDR2 are MSHET and SYDVDS. The CDR3 is made up of 14 amino acids. V trimming: 5 bases; J trimming: 4 bases; junction bases outside the gene matches: 6. This chain's CDR3 is CASSRTGVSYEQYF. The part of the CDR3 DNA that was read is TGTGCTAGCAGTCGGACAGGGGTCTCTTATGAACAGTAC.

Details on this clone: Gene names denote mouse genes. The CDR3 end lies 1 residue beyond the end of the read and is filled in from the germline J gene. V usage is TRBV23 and J usage is TRBJ2-3; whether TRBD2, the table's D call, matches the DNA was not checked. Germline CDR1 and CDR2: KGHTA and FQNQQP. This CDR3 has 14 residues. The CDR3 bases that were read are TGCTCCAGCAGTCGGGGGGGTAGTGCAGAAACGCTGTAT. The encoded protein is CSSSRGGSAETLY. The whole CDR3 reads CSSSRGGSAETLYF.

This clone was detected a few times. These gene names are mouse names. Read coverage stops 1 residue before the CDR3 terminus; the germline J gene supplies the remainder. V and J are TRBV26 and TRBJ1-1; 8 bases match TRBD1. V gave up 6 bases and J gave up 0 bases; unmatched junction bases: 0. CDR3 length: 13 residues. The V gene's germline CDR1 is KGHPV and CDR2 FQNQEV (reference sequence). The CDR3 reads CASRQGANTEVFF. Partial CDR3 DNA: TGTGCCAGCAGACAGGGGGCAAACACAGAAGTCTTC.

By share, this clone ranks as medium-sized. These gene names are mouse names. The read terminates 1 residue ahead of where the CDR3 ends, so the germline J gene completes it. The genes are TRBV23 and TRBJ2-5; the table names TRBD1, a call not compared with the DNA. Germline CDR1 KGHTA, CDR2 FQNQQP. The CDR3 is 12 residues long. CDR3 DNA (partial): TGCTCCAGCGCCCGACAACAAGACACCCAGTAC. Translated: CSSARQQDTQY. The CDR3 reads in full as CSSARQQDTQYF.

This clone showed up just once. These gene names are mouse names. The read ends 1 residue shy of where the CDR3 ends; the end is completed using the germline J gene. V gene TRBV3 combines with J gene TRBJ2-1, with D possibly TRBD2 on 5 matching bases. Germline values: CDR1 SNHLY, CDR2 FYNGKV (reference sequence). The CDR3 has 14 amino acids. V shed 3 bases and J shed 0 bases, with 6 bases lying between them. CDR3 residues: CASSFWVNYAEQFF. The covered CDR3 bases are TGTGCCAGCAGCTTCTGGGTTAACTATGCTGAGCAGTTC.

This clone ranks as medium-sized. Gene names follow the mouse nomenclature. The read falls 1 residue short of the CDR3 end, and the missing part is taken from the germline J gene. V gene TRBV26 combines with J gene TRBJ2-1; D ambiguous. Germline lookup yields CDR1 KGHPV and CDR2 FQNQEV (reference sequence). V lost 3 bases, J lost 4 bases, and 4 bases lay in between. The CDR3 totals 12 residues. CDR3 DNA (partial): TGTGCCAGCAGTCTCAAATATGCTGAGCAGTTC. It codes for CASSLKYAEQF. The complete CDR3 reads CASSLKYAEQFF. Together with reference TRBV26 and TRBJ2-1, the CDR3 gives the full variable domain: NSKVIQTPRYLVKGQGQKAKMRCIPEKGHPVVFWYQQNKNNEFKFLINFQNQEVLQQIDMTEKRFSAECPSNSPCSLEIQSSEAGDSALYLCASSLKYAEQFFGPGTRLTVL.

This clone was picked up a small number of times. Gene and germline names: mouse. The read halts 1 residue ahead of the CDR3 end, with the missing end drawn from the germline J gene. The chain joins TRBV16 to TRBJ2-5, with 7 positions matching TRBD1. The V and J ends lost 1 base and 5 bases, in that order; junction bases with no gene match: 0. Germline V CDR1 and CDR2: SGHSA, FRNQAP. The CDR3 consists of 13 residues. This chain's CDR3 is CASSLGTGDTQYF. Incomplete CDR3 DNA: TGTGCAAGCAGCTTAGGGACAGGAGACACCCAGTAC.